The rows below give T cell receptor beta chains drawn from one sample of a study of CD8+ T cells in alopecia areata. Sequencing was performed with immunoSEQ multiplex PCR; in TCRdb, only in-frame clones are kept and a portion is missing. The data hold 250,000 to 300,000 clones, with roughly 60% observed a single time. Sample: CD4+ T cells sorted from blood, taken at week 24, from a patient treated with tofacitinib. The source is a human donor with alopecia areata. The CDR3 runs from the conserved cysteine through the conserved F or W. The order of the fields is CDR3 length, J gene, V gene, CDR3 protein.

17 | TRBJ2-3 | TRBV7-9 | CASSLPLMRGLHRSQYF
13 | TRBJ1-5 | TRBV9 | CASSPGSNQPQHF
14 | TRBJ1-5 | TRBV19 | CASSTDTFNQPQHF
13 | TRBJ1-1 | TRBV29-1 | CSGLDSMNTEAFF
13 | TRBJ2-1 | TRBV10-3 | CAIKGLAADEQFF
13 | TRBJ1-1 | TRBV29-1 | CSVEGQGAAEAFF
14 | TRBJ2-5 | TRBV5-1 | CASSQTQGRGAQYF
16 | TRBJ2-6 | TRBV27 | CASSLGRSSGANVLTF
13 | TRBJ2-7 | TRBV29-1 | CSVGEGRTYEQYF
14 | TRBJ2-1 | TRBV5-1 | CASSLRDRGNEQFF
14 | TRBJ2-7 | TRBV25-1 | CASSRPGPDYEQYF
15 | TRBJ2-3 | TRBV5-1 | CASTSRGRGTDTQYF
11 | TRBJ2-5 | TRBV5-1 | CASSLQETQYF
12 | TRBJ1-5 | TRBV30 | CAWAGAGQPQHF
14 | TRBJ2-2 | TRBV11-2 | CASSLEVVAGELFF
17 | TRBJ2-5 | TRBV5-1 | CASSLAASGRYQETQYF
12 | TRBJ1-2 | TRBV11-2 | CASSSQSYGYTF
12 | TRBJ1-1 | TRBV30 | CAWRQALTEAFF
14 | TRBJ1-2 | TRBV4-3 | CASRGDRVTDGYTF
14 | TRBJ2-3 | TRBV30 | CAWRGRQATDTQYF
16 | TRBJ2-1 | TRBV7-2 | CASSSSDRAGYNEQFF
14 | TRBJ2-2 | TRBV5-1 | CASSLAGNTGELFF
14 | TRBJ2-7 | TRBV5-4 | CASAEGTGSREQYF
12 | TRBJ1-2 | TRBV7-9 | CASSLAGRGYTF
15 | TRBJ1-5 | TRBV15 | CATNRDRAYNQPQHF
14 | TRBJ1-3 | TRBV30 | CAWHAGTSGNTIYF
13 | TRBJ1-5 | TRBV29-1 | CSSVDRPNQPQHF